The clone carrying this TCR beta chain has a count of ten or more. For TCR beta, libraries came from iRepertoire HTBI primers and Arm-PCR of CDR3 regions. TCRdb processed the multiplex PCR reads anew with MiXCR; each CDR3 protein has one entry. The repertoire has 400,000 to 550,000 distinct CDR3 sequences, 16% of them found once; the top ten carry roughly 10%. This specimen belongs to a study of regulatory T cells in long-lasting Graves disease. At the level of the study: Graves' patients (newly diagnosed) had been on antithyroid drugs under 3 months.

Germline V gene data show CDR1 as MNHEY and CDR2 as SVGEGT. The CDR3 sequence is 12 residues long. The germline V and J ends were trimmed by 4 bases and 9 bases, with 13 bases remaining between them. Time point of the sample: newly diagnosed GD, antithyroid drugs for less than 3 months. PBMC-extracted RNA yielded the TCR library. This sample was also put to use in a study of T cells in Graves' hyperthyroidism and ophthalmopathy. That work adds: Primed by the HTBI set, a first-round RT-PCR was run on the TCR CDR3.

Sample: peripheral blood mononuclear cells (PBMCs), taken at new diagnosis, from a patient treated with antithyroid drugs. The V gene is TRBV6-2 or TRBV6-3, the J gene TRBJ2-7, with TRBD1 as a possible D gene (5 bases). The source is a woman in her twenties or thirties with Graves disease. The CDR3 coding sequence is TGTGCCAGCAGTTTGCAGGGAAAGGTGCAGTACTTC. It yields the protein CASSLQGKVQYF.